This paragraph reports one TCR beta chain. What it binds is unknown. This record comes from a study of CD8+ T cells in alopecia areata. Overall study context: Oral tofacitinib (5 to 10 mg twice daily) was administered to treated patients.

Following RNA extraction, reverse transcription yielded cDNA that acted as the sequencing template. This table comes from immunoSEQ multiplex PCR, and its TCRdb copy is limited to in-frame clones, with some not included. The data hold about 130,000 clones, with nearly 55% observed a single time. Whole-study results and caveats: Lesional scalp, notably in alopecia totalis/universalis, had clonality above that of normal scalp.

Sample treatment: oral pan-JAK inhibitor, 5-10 mg twice daily. The germline CDR1 and CDR2 sequences are SGHDT and YYEEEE. V lost 0 bases to trimming and J lost 5 bases, with 9 bases between them. This CDR3 spans 13 amino acids. The material sequenced was CD8+ T cells sorted from blood, taken at week 4, from a patient treated with tofacitinib. The TCR was taken from a human donor with alopecia areata. The chain carries TRBV5-6 and TRBJ2-7, with TRBD2 as a possible D gene (5 bases). The CDR3, as DNA: TGTGCCAGCAGCTTGGCAGCGGACGACGAGCAGTACTTC. Encoded protein: CASSLAADDEQYF.